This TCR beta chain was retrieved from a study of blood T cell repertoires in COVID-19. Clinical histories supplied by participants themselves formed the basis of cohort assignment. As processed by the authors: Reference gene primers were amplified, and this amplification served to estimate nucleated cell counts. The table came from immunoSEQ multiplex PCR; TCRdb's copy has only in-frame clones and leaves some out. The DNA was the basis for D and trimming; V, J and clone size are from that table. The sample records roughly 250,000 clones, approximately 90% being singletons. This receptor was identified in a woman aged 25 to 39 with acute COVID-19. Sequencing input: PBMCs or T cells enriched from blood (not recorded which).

This CDR3 is CSVGRGGSANTGELFF. CDR3 bases: TGCAGCGTTGGCAGGGGTGGATCCGCGAACACCGGGGAGCTGTTTTTT. This rearrangement joins TRBV29-1 to TRBJ2-2; a weak D match, TRBD1 (6 bases). The CDR3 is made up of 16 amino acids. Trimming shortened V by 4 bases and J by 0 bases, and 15 bases separated the two germline ends. Germline V CDR1 and CDR2: SQVTM, ANQGSEA.